A selection of T cell receptor beta chains follows, all from one sample in a study of blood T cell repertoires in COVID-19. Libraries were prepared by immunoSEQ multiplex PCR; TCRdb keeps only in-frame clonotypes and omits some of them. The sample gives fewer than 250,000 clones, 84% of which show up once; around 20% is in the top ten. The sequencing input was peripheral blood. The origin of the receptors is a young man with active or convalescent COVID-19. Each CDR3 is given with its conserved first and last residue. The D gene is left open where the match is weak. Size tells how often a clone was seen (once, few, many) or the class of an expanded clone, and some rows leave it out.

>TRBV29-1|.|.|TRBJ1-1
TGCAGCGTCCACGGGGGGACTGAAGCTTTCTTT
CSVHGGTEAFF
>TRBV5-6|.|TRBD2|TRBJ2-3
TGTGCCAGCAGCCCCCTCGGGGGGACGGGTACAGATACGCAGTATTTT
CASSPLGGTGTDTQYF
>TRBV19|.|TRBD2|TRBJ2-5
TGTGCCAGTAGTATCCCTAGCGGGAGTGGTGAGACCCAGTACTTC
CASSIPSGSGETQYF
>TRBV5-1|.|TRBD1|TRBJ1-5
TGCGCCAGCAGCCCGACAGGGACGAAGAATCAGCCCCAGCATTTT
CASSPTGTKNQPQHF
>TRBV5-1|.|.|TRBJ2-7
TGCGCCAGCAGCCCGGGACTCCCCCCCTACGAGCAGTACTTC
CASSPGLPPYEQYF
>TRBV7-7|.|TRBD2|TRBJ2-1
TGTGCTAGCAGCCCGTCTAGCGGGAGTACGAGTGAGCAGTTCTTC
CASSPSSGSTSEQFF
>TRBV28|.|.|TRBJ2-7
TGTGCCAGTCGCCTGAGTTACGAGCAGTACTTC
CASRLSYEQYF
>TRBV12-3/TRBV12-4|.|.|TRBJ2-3
TGTGCCAGCAGTTTCCAGGATACGCAGTATTTT
CASSFQDTQYF
>TRBV7-2|few|.|TRBJ1-4
TGTGCCAGCAGCTTAGCCGGGGCAACTAATGAAAAACTGTTTTTT
CASSLAGATNEKLFF
>TRBV9|.|.|TRBJ1-3
TGTGCCAGCACTCAGGACGGAGGCTCTGGAAACACCATATATTTT
CASTQDGGSGNTIYF
>TRBV6-5|once|TRBD1|TRBJ1-5
TGTGCCAGCAGCGGGACAGGGCGAAGCCAGCCCCAGCATTTT
CASSGTGRSQPQHF
>TRBV5-1|.|.|TRBJ2-7
TGCGCCAGCAGCTTACAACCTTCGCCCAGCTCCTACGAGCAGTACTTC
CASSLQPSPSSYEQYF
>TRBV19|few|.|TRBJ2-7
TGTGCCAGTAGTCGGTCTGCGAAGACCTACGAGCAGTACTTC
CASSRSAKTYEQYF
>TRBV14|.|.|TRBJ2-5
TGTGCCAGCAGCCAAGTTGCAGGGAACCAAGAGACCCAGTACTTC
CASSQVAGNQETQYF
>TRBV9|.|.|TRBJ2-3
TGTGCCAGCAGCGAGAGACTAGCAGATACGCAGTATTTT
CASSERLADTQYF
>TRBV16|.|.|TRBJ2-1
TGTGCCAGCAGCCAATCGAGGGGGGGGAATGAGCAGTTCTTC
CASSQSRGGNEQFF
>TRBV18|.|TRBD2|TRBJ2-5
TGTGCCAGCTCACCCGGCCACGGAACTAGCGGGGCTTCGAGGGAGACCCAGTACTTC
CASSPGHGTSGASRETQYF
>TRBV19|.|TRBD2|TRBJ2-2
TGTGCCAGTAGTATAGGGGGACTAGGACCCGGGGAGCTGTTTTTT
CASSIGGLGPGELFF
>TRBV6-5|.|.|TRBJ2-5
TGTGCCAGCGGGGACGGAGGGGCCTCGGGGACCCAGTACTTC
CASGDGGASGTQYF
>TRBV5-1|few|.|TRBJ2-7
TGCGCCAGCAGCTACCGGACCGGGGATTCCTACGAGCAGTACTTC
CASSYRTGDSYEQYF
>TRBV19|once|.|TRBJ1-5
TGTGCCAGTAGTAGACAAGCAATCGGCAATCAGCCCCAGCATTTT
CASSRQAIGNQPQHF
>TRBV5-4|once|TRBD2|TRBJ2-3
TGTGCCAGCAGCCCCCTTAGCGGGAGAGCCACAGATACGCAGTATTTT
CASSPLSGRATDTQYF
>TRBV5-1|.|TRBD1|TRBJ2-3
TGCGCCAGCAGCTTCTGGGACAGCTACACAGATACGCAGTATTTT
CASSFWDSYTDTQYF